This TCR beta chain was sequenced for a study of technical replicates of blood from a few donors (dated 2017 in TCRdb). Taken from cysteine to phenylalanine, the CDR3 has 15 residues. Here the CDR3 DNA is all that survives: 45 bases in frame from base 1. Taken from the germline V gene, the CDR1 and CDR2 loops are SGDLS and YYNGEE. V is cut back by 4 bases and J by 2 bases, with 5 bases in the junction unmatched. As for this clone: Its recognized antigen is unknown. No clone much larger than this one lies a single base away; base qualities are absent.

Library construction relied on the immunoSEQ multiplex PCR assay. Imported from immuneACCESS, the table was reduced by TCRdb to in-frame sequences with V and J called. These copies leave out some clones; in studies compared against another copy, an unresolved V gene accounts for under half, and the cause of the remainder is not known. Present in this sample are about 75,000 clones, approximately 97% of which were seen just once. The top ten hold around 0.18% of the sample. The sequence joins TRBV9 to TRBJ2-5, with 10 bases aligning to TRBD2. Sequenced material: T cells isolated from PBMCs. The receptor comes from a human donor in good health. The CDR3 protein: CASSRAGGPQETQYF. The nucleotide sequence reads TGTGCCAGCAGCCGAGCGGGAGGGCCACAAGAGACCCAGTACTTC.